Each of the 13 T cell receptor beta chains below was sequenced from the same sample in a study of T-cell reconstitution after alpha-beta-depleted transplantation in children. The TCRbeta library was prepared with unique molecular identifiers. MiXCR was run by TCRdb on the PCR reads, yielding one entry per CDR3 protein. Among just over 950,000 distinct CDR3 sequences listed, about 30% were seen once. The sample consisted of PBMCs, mostly from graft donor cells, taken 360 days after TCRalphabeta/CD19-depleted stem cell transplant. Every receptor here comes from a boy younger than two who had a stem cell transplant for SCID, so the T cells may come from the graft donor.

This chain links TRBV28 with TRBJ2-3, with 7 bases lining up with TRBD2. The germline V gene has CDR1 MDHEN and CDR2 SYDVKM. CDR3 length equals 16 residues. J gave up 3 bases and V 2 bases, and 8 bases lay outside the gene matches. The CDR3 DNA reads TGTGCCAGCAGTTTAGTTTGGCGGGGGAGAACAGATACGCAGTATTTT. As protein: CASSLVWRGRTDTQYF. Combining the CDR3 with reference TRBV28 and TRBJ2-3 gives the whole variable domain DVKVTQSSRYLVKRTGEKVFLECVQDMDHENMFWYRQDPGLGLRLIYFSYDVKMKEKGDIPEGYSVSREKKERFSLILESASTNQTSMYLCASSLVWRGRTDTQYFGPGTRLTVL.

The genes are TRBV28 and TRBJ2-7; the match to TRBD1 covers 7 bases. CDR3 size: 14 residues. After removal of 7 bases from V and 3 bases from J, the junction contained 9 bases not matched to a gene. From germline, CDR1 is MDHEN and CDR2 SYDVKM. The CDR3 sequence: CASTIGQGDYEQYF. The DNA for the CDR3 is TGTGCCAGCACCATCGGGCAGGGGGACTACGAGCAGTACTTC.

In this sample, this clonotype turned up many times. The chain couples TRBV28 to TRBJ2-1, with TRBD1 as a possible D gene (6 bases). CDR1 is MDHEN and CDR2 is SYDVKM in the germline V gene. This CDR3 has 16 amino acids. V was clipped by 4 bases and J by 8 bases, with 21 bases between them. The CDR3 sequence: CASSSGTGTRTHEQFF. CDR3 nucleotide sequence: TGTGCCAGCAGTTCCGGGACCGGGACACGCACCCATGAGCAGTTCTTC.

The chain has TRBV20-1 and TRBJ2-7; unclear D gene. V was pared by 4 bases and J by 2 bases, with 15 bases between. Germline loops: CDR1 DFQATT, CDR2 SNEGSKA (reference sequence). This CDR3 is 14 amino acids long. The CDR3 nucleotides read TGCAGTGCTACGGCAGACCTCAAAGCCTACGAGCAGTACTTC. Protein sequence: CSATADLKAYEQYF.

This clonotype was seen a handful of times. The chain has TRBV7-2 and TRBJ2-1, with D unclear. In germline, CDR1 is SGHTA, CDR2 FQGNSA. V was clipped by 0 bases and J by 8 bases, with 8 bases between them. The CDR3 is 13 residues long. The CDR3 spells CASSLAVRYEQFF. CDR3 DNA: TGTGCCAGCAGCTTAGCCGTGCGTTATGAGCAGTTCTTC.

The V and J genes are TRBV10-3 and TRBJ1-5; D not resolved. With 10 bases removed from V and 4 bases from J, the gap between germline ends came to 11 bases. The CDR3 totals 12 residues. Germline values: CDR1 ENHRY, CDR2 SYGVKD. This CDR3 is CATTDANQPQHF. The CDR3 bases are TGTGCCACCACGGACGCGAATCAGCCCCAGCATTTT.

This chain joins TRBV2 and TRBJ2-6; the D is unclear. The germline CDR1 and CDR2 sequences are SNHLY and FYNNEI. V was trimmed by 8 bases and J by 2 bases, leaving 25 bases between them. This CDR3 is 19 amino acids long. The CDR3 protein is CASRKFDPRIRAGANVLTF. CDR3 bases: TGTGCCAGCCGAAAATTCGACCCACGAATAAGAGCTGGGGCCAACGTCCTGACTTTC.

V usage is TRBV3-1 and J usage is TRBJ2-7; 9 bases fit TRBD1. Germline CDR1 and CDR2: LGHDT and YNNKEL (reference sequence). The CDR3 totals 15 residues. J was trimmed by 4 bases and V by 4 bases; bases with no gene match: 8. CDR3 residues: CASSPGTGRRYEQYF. The CDR3 nucleotides read TGTGCCAGCAGCCCGGGGACAGGGCGGCGGTACGAGCAGTACTTC.

The chain couples TRBV10-3 to TRBJ2-3, with 10 bases aligning to TRBD2. The CDR3 has 16 amino acids. Unmatched junction bases numbered 8, after V lost 6 bases and J lost 2 bases. Germline lookup yields CDR1 ENHRY and CDR2 SYGVKD. CDR3 protein: CAIRRMLAGATDTQYF. CDR3 sequence (DNA): TGTGCCATCAGGCGTATGCTAGCGGGGGCCACAGATACGCAGTATTTT.

The chain has TRBV5-1 and TRBJ1-2, with 9 bases fitting TRBD1. Germline lookup yields CDR1 SGHRS and CDR2 YFSETQ. V was pared by 1 base and J by 2 bases, with 6 bases of the junction left unmatched. The CDR3 consists of 16 residues. CDR3 sequence: CASSLNLQGANYGYTF. In DNA, the CDR3 is TGCGCCAGCAGCTTGAACTTACAGGGGGCCAACTATGGCTACACCTTC. The entire variable domain, with the rest obtained from reference TRBV5-1 and TRBJ1-2, is as follows: KAGVTQTPRYLIKTRGQQVTLSCSPISGHRSVSWYQQTPGQGLQFLFEYFSETQRNKGNFPGRFSGRQFSNSRSEMNVSTLELGDSALYLCASSLNLQGANYGYTFGSGTRLTVV.

The V and J genes are TRBV28 and TRBJ2-5; TRBD1 agrees at 9 bases. With 5 bases clipped from V and 1 base from J, the junction kept 5 bases outside the gene matches. CDR3 size: 15 residues. Germline V gene lookup returns CDR1 MDHEN and CDR2 SYDVKM. In DNA form, the CDR3 reads TGTGCCAGCAGTGATCGGACAGGGGTCCAAGAGACCCAGTACTTC. Protein product: CASSDRTGVQETQYF.

The rearrangement links TRBV29-1 to TRBJ2-5; D not resolved. Trimming shortened V by 2 bases and J by 2 bases, and 15 bases separated the two germline ends. The germline V gene has CDR1 SQVTM and CDR2 ANQGSEA. The CDR3 spans 15 residues. CDR3 in amino acids: CSVELAARQQETQYF. CDR3 DNA sequence: TGCAGCGTTGAATTGGCGGCGAGGCAACAAGAGACCCAGTACTTC.

The chain joins TRBV5-1 to TRBJ2-3; TRBD2 is a possible D gene (6 bases). Germline V gene data show CDR1 as SGHRS and CDR2 as YFSETQ. V was shortened by 4 bases and J by 0 bases, with 9 bases between the two germline ends. The CDR3 covers 14 residues. CDR3 sequence (DNA): TGCGCCAGCAGCCCGCGGGACAGCACAGATACGCAGTATTTT. Encoded protein: CASSPRDSTDTQYF.